Reported below is one T cell receptor beta chain. This sample was included in a study of shared clonotypes between healthy human individuals. The overall study: The people who gave samples were two women and a few men aged 18 to 49.

In the original processing: Sequence data from immunoSEQ were junction-only and lacked quality scores; consequently, filtering differed. Sequenced by immunoSEQ multiplex PCR; TCRdb stores in-frame clones only, minus some. Clonal size and the V and J genes are those of that table, whereas D and trimming came from the DNA. The table has about 450,000 clones, around 79% seen once. CDR1 SEHNR and CDR2 FQNEAQ come from the germline V gene (reference sequence). This CDR3 comprises 15 residues. With 5 bases clipped from V and 5 bases from J, the junction kept 10 bases outside the gene matches. Input material: PBMCs. The chain is built from TRBV7-9 and TRBJ1-2; 8 bases fit TRBD1. The clonotype comes from a middle-aged woman in good health. Some clones in this sample may be carry-over from other donors' samples. This chain's CDR3 is CASSPGDRSEYGYTF. Written as DNA, the CDR3 is TGTGCCAGCAGCCCTGGGGACAGGAGTGAATATGGCTACACCTTC. Combining the CDR3 with reference TRBV7-9 and TRBJ1-2 gives the whole variable domain DTGVSQNPRHKITKRGQNVTFRCDPISEHNRLYWYRQTLGQGPEFLTYFQNEAQLEKSRLLSDRFSAERPKGSFSTLEIQRTEQGDSAMYLCASSPGDRSEYGYTFGSGTRLTVV.